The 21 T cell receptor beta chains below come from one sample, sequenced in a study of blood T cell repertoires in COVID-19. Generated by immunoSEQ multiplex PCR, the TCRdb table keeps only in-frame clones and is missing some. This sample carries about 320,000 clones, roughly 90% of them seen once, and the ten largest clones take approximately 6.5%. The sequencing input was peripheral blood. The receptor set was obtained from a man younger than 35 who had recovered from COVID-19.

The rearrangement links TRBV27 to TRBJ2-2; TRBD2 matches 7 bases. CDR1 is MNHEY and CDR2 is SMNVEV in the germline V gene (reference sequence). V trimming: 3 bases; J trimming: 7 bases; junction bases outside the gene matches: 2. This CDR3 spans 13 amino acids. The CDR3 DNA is TGTGCCAGCAGTTTTGGGGGGGGCGGGGAGCTGTTTTTT. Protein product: CASSFGGGGELFF.

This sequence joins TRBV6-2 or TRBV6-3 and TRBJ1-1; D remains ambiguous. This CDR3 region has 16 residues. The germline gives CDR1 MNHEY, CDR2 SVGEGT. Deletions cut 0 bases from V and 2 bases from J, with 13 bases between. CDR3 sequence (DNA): TGTGCCAGCAGTTACTCGAACAGCAAGCCCAACACTGAAGCTTTCTTT. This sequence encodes CASSYSNSKPNTEAFF.

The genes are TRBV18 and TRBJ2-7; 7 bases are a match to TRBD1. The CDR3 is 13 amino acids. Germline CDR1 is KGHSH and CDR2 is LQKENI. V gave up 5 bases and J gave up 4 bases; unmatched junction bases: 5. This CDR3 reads CASSTGTAYEQYF. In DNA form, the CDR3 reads TGTGCCAGCTCAACTGGGACAGCTTACGAGCAGTACTTC.

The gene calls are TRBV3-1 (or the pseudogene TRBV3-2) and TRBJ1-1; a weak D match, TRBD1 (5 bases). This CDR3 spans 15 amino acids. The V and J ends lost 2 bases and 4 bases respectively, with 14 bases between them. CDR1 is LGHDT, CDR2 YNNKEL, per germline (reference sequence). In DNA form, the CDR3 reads TGTGCCAGCAGCCAACCCCGAATGGGGGGCACTGAAGCTTTCTTT. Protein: CASSQPRMGGTEAFF.

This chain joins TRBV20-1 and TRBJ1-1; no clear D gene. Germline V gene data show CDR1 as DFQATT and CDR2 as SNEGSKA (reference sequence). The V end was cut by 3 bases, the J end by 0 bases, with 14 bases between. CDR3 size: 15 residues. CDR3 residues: CSASGLTSMNTEAFF. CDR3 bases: TGCAGTGCTAGTGGTCTAACTAGCATGAACACTGAAGCTTTCTTT.

CDR3 sequence (DNA): TGTGCCAGCAGTCATACTGGGACAGGGATCTATGGCTACACCTTC. It encodes CASSHTGTGIYGYTF. The chain links TRBV5-4 to TRBJ1-2, with 9 bases that match TRBD1. Trimming at V came to 5 bases and at J to 4 bases, leaving 9 bases not matched to a gene. Germline CDR1 is SGHNT and CDR2 is YYREEE (reference sequence). The length of the CDR3 is 15 residues.

CDR3 protein: CASSVDSGSNYGYTF. The CDR3, as DNA: TGTGCCAGCAGCGTAGACAGTGGATCTAACTATGGCTACACCTTC. The J gene is TRBJ1-2, the V gene TRBV7-2; weak D call: TRBD1 (5 bases). Germline V gene lookup returns CDR1 SGHTA and CDR2 FQGNSA. The CDR3 length is 15 residues. Trimming took off 5 bases at V and 0 bases at J, with 13 bases between the two ends.

In DNA form, the CDR3 reads TGTGCCAGCAGCCTCGGTAGCGGGACACTCTACGAGCAGTACTTC. As protein: CASSLGSGTLYEQYF. The V gene is TRBV3-1 (or the pseudogene TRBV3-2), the J gene TRBJ2-7, with 8 bases fitting TRBD2. Trimming took 4 bases from V and 3 from J; bases not matched to a gene: 8. Germline CDR1 reads LGHDT; CDR2 reads YNNKEL (reference sequence). The CDR3 totals 15 residues.

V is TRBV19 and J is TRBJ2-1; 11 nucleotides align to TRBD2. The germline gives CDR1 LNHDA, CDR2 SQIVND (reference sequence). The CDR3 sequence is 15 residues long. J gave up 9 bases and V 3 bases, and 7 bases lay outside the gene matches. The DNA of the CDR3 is TGTGCCAGTAGTATGGCTAGCGGGGGGAAGGGTGAGCAGTTCTTC. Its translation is CASSMASGGKGEQFF. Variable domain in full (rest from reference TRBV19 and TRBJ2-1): DGGITQSPKYLFRKEGQNVTLSCEQNLNHDAMYWYRQDPGQGLRLIYYSQIVNDFQKGDIAEGYSVSREKKESFPLTVTSAQKNPTAFYLCASSMASGGKGEQFFGPGTRLTVL.

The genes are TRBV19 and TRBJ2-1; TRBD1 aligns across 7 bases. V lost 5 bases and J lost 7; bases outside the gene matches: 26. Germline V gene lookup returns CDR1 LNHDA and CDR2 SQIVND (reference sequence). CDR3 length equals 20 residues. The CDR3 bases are TGTGCCAGTAGTCCTCACCGACAGGGCCTAGCCCCCGGATTGAAAAATGAGCAGTTCTTC. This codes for CASSPHRQGLAPGLKNEQFF.

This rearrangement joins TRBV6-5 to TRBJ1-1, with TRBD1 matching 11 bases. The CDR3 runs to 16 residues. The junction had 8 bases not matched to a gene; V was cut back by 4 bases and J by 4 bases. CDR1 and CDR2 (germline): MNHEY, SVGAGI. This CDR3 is CASSSPAGQGGTEAFF. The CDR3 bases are TGTGCCAGCAGTTCCCCCGCGGGACAGGGGGGCACTGAAGCTTTCTTT.

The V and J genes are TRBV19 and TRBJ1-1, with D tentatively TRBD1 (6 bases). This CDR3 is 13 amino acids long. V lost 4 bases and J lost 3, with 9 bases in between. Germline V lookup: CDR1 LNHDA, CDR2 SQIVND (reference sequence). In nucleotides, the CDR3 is TGTGCCAGTAGTACCTACAGGGACACTGAAGCTTTCTTT. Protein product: CASSTYRDTEAFF. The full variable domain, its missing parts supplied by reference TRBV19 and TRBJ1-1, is DGGITQSPKYLFRKEGQNVTLSCEQNLNHDAMYWYRQDPGQGLRLIYYSQIVNDFQKGDIAEGYSVSREKKESFPLTVTSAQKNPTAFYLCASSTYRDTEAFFGQGTRLTVV.

The CDR3 loop reads CASRERGGADTQYF. CDR3 in DNA: TGCGCCAGCAGGGAGCGAGGGGGCGCAGATACGCAGTATTTT. The V and J genes are TRBV5-1 and TRBJ2-3; 7 positions agree with TRBD1. Looked up from germline, CDR1 is SGHRS and CDR2 is YFSETQ. The CDR3 has 14 residues. Trimming removed 5 bases from V and 4 bases from J; junction bases left unmatched: 7.

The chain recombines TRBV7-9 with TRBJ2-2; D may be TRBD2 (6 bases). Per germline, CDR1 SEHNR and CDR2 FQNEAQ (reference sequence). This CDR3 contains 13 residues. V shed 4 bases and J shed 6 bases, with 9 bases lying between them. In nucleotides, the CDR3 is TGTGCCAGCAGCTGGGGGGTCTCCGGGGAGCTGTTTTTT. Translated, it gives CASSWGVSGELFF.

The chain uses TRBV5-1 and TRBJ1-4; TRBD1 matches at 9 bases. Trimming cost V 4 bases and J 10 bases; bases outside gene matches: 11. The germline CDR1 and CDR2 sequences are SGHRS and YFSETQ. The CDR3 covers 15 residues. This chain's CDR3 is CASSRTGGREGKLFF. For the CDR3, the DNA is TGCGCCAGCAGCCGAACAGGGGGCCGGGAGGGAAAACTGTTTTTT.

The chain's CDR3 is CATSDAGGTGEAFF. DNA for the CDR3: TGTGCCACCAGTGACGCAGGTGGTACAGGCGAAGCTTTCTTT. V and J are TRBV24-1 and TRBJ1-1; D is possibly TRBD1 (5 bases). The V end was cut by 4 bases, the J end by 8 bases, with 16 bases between. CDR1 and CDR2 from the germline V gene are KGHDR and SFDVKD. This CDR3 is 14 amino acids long.

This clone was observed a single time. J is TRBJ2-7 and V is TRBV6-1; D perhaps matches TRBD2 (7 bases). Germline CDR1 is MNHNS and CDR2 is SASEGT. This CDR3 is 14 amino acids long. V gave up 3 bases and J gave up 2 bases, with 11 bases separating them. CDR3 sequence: CASSDGGGAYEQYF. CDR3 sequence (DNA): TGTGCCAGCAGTGATGGCGGGGGCGCCTACGAGCAGTACTTC.

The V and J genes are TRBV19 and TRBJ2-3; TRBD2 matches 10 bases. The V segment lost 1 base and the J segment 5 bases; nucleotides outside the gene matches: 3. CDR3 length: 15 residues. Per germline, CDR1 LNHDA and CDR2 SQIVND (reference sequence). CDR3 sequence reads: CASSIVGLAIDTQYF. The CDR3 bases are TGTGCCAGTAGTATAGTGGGACTAGCGATAGATACGCAGTATTTT. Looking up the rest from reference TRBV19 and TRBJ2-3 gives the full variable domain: DGGITQSPKYLFRKEGQNVTLSCEQNLNHDAMYWYRQDPGQGLRLIYYSQIVNDFQKGDIAEGYSVSREKKESFPLTVTSAQKNPTAFYLCASSIVGLAIDTQYFGPGTRLTVL.

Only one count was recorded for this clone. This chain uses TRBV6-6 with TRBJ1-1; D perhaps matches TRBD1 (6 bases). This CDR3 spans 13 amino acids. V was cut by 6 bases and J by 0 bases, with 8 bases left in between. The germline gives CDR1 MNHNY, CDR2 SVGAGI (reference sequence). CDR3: CASSQGMNTEAFF. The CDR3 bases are TGTGCCAGCAGCCAGGGGATGAACACTGAAGCTTTCTTT.

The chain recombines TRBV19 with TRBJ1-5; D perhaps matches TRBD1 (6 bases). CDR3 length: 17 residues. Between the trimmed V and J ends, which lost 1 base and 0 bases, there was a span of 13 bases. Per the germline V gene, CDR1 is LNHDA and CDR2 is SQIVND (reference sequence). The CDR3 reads CASSIVTGQNSNQPQHF. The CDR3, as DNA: TGTGCCAGTAGTATAGTTACAGGACAGAATAGCAATCAGCCCCAGCATTTT.

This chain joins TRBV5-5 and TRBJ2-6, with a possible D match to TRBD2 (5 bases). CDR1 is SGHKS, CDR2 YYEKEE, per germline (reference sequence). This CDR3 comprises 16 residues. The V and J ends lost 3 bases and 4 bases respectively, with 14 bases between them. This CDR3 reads CASSSDPSGGANVLTF. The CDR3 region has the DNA TGTGCCAGCAGCTCGGACCCCTCGGGGGGGGCCAACGTCCTGACTTTC.